This entry lists 32 T cell receptor beta chains sequenced from one sample in a study of T-cell reconstitution after alpha-beta-depleted transplantation in children. Researchers prepared the TCRbeta library using unique molecular identifiers, the study reports. MiXCR, run by TCRdb on the PCR reads, gives a single entry per CDR3 protein. The table records about 310,000 distinct CDR3 sequences, approximately 20% of them present only once. This material consisted of PBMCs, mostly from graft donor cells, taken 180 days after TCRalphabeta/CD19-depleted stem cell transplant. Receptor source: a male patient aged 10 to 17 who had a stem cell transplant for acute lymphoblastic leukemia, so the T cells may come from the graft donor.

In its sample, this clonotype was seen once. The gene calls are TRBV27 and TRBJ1-1; TRBD1 agrees at 7 bases. The CDR3 covers 18 residues. J was trimmed by 5 bases and V by 2 bases; bases with no gene match: 17. CDR1 MNHEY and CDR2 SMNVEV come from the germline V gene (reference sequence). The CDR3 region has the DNA TGTGCCAGCAGTTTAGGGCCCCCCCGACAGGGTAGTAAGACTGAAGCTTTCTTT. It codes for CASSLGPPRQGSKTEAFF.

The rearrangement links TRBV6-1 to TRBJ1-1; no firm D call. This CDR3 contains 13 residues. The germline gives CDR1 MNHNS, CDR2 SASEGT. V was clipped by 3 bases and J by 0 bases, with 5 bases between them. Here the CDR3 DNA reads TGTGCCAGCAGTGAGCACATGAACACTGAAGCTTTCTTT. Its translation is CASSEHMNTEAFF.

The chain uses TRBV3-1 and TRBJ2-3; TRBD1 aligns across 12 bases. Germline V lookup: CDR1 LGHDT, CDR2 YNNKEL (reference sequence). CDR3 size: 16 residues. V was clipped by 4 bases and J by 0 bases; unmatched bases: 2. The CDR3 here is CASSRDRGPSTDTQYF. Written as DNA, the CDR3 is TGTGCCAGCAGCCGGGACAGGGGGCCTAGCACAGATACGCAGTATTTT.

This clonotype was found a few times. The chain links TRBV7-2 to TRBJ2-7, with 8 positions matching TRBD1. The CDR3 extends over 13 amino acids. V gave up 5 bases and J gave up 7 bases; unmatched junction bases: 7. The germline gives CDR1 SGHTA, CDR2 FQGNSA. The CDR3 here is CASSIDRGREQYF. CDR3 sequence (DNA): TGTGCCAGCAGCATTGACAGGGGTCGGGAGCAGTACTTC.

The chain links TRBV27 to TRBJ1-2; D is unresolved. The CDR3 is made up of 14 amino acids. V shed 5 bases and J shed 3 bases, with 13 bases lying between them. Germline CDR1 reads MNHEY; CDR2 reads SMNVEV (reference sequence). CDR3 residues: CASSPSVGDYGYTF. The CDR3 nucleotides read TGTGCCAGCAGTCCCTCGGTGGGCGACTATGGCTACACCTTC.

The table lists this clonotype with a few counts. In nucleotides, the CDR3 is TGTGCCAGCAGTTTACTCGGGACAGGCAACGTCCTGACTTTC. Its translation: CASSLLGTGNVLTF. The rearrangement links TRBV12-3 or TRBV12-4 to TRBJ2-6; TRBD1 aligns across 8 bases. After removal of 2 bases from V and 9 bases from J, the junction contained 3 bases not matched to a gene. The length of the CDR3 is 14 residues.

The table lists this clonotype with a count of one. A much larger clone lies one base from this, so it may be a read error. The CDR3 ends on some other residue instead of the conserved phenylalanine or tryptophan, so this is likely a read error. V gene TRBV5-1 combines with J gene TRBJ2-1; 12 bases align to TRBD2. The junction had 2 bases not matched to a gene; V was cut back by 0 bases and J by 4 bases. There are 16 residues in the CDR3. The germline V gene encodes CDR1 SGHRS and CDR2 YFSETQ. The CDR3 loop is CASSLALAGGYNEQFV. The CDR3 DNA follows: TGCGCCAGCAGCTTGGCGCTAGCGGGAGGGTACAATGAGCAGTTCGTC.

V and J are TRBV5-1 and TRBJ2-3; 7 nucleotides match TRBD1. V dropped 1 base and J dropped 1; count of bases not matched to a gene: 3. Germline V gene lookup returns CDR1 SGHRS and CDR2 YFSETQ. This CDR3 region has 15 residues. The CDR3: CASSLPGQGTDTQYF. The CDR3 DNA reads as TGCGCCAGCAGCTTGCCTGGACAGGGCACAGATACGCAGTATTTT.

This clonotype was observed a few times. This chain links TRBV29-1 with TRBJ1-1; 8 nucleotides line up with TRBD1. V shed 7 bases, J shed 6 bases, and the junction held 7 bases outside the gene matches. Germline V gives CDR1 SQVTM, CDR2 ANQGSEA. This CDR3 is 12 amino acids long. The CDR3 loop is CSGGQGSAEAFF. CDR3 DNA sequence: TGCAGCGGCGGACAGGGTAGCGCTGAAGCTTTCTTT. The whole variable domain, filled in from reference TRBV29-1 and TRBJ1-1, reads SAVISQKPSRDICQRGTSLTIQCQVDSQVTMMFWYRQQPGQSLTLIATANQGSEATYESGFVIDKFPISRPNLTFSTLTVSNMSPEDSSIYLCSGGQGSAEAFFGQGTRLTVV.

The chain joins TRBV27 to TRBJ2-2; D call uncertain. This CDR3 comprises 16 residues. Germline V CDR1 and CDR2: MNHEY, SMNVEV (reference sequence). Trimming stripped 4 bases from V and 3 bases from J, with 15 bases between. The CDR3 loop is CASSYRPGPYTGELFF. CDR3 sequence (DNA): TGTGCCAGCAGTTACCGACCGGGTCCTTACACCGGGGAGCTGTTTTTT.

This clonotype was seen at least ten times. The chain joins TRBV12-3 or TRBV12-4 to TRBJ2-1; D call uncertain. Trimming shortened V by 1 base and J by 0 bases, and 7 bases separated the two germline ends. This CDR3 comprises 15 residues. Written as DNA, the CDR3 is TGTGCCAGCAGTTTAGGGTCTAGCTCCTACAATGAGCAGTTCTTC. As protein: CASSLGSSSYNEQFF.

The chain couples TRBV6-5 to TRBJ2-3; 10 bases line up with TRBD2. This CDR3 contains 16 residues. V was pared by 4 bases and J by 6 bases, with 10 bases of the junction left unmatched. The germline V gene has CDR1 MNHEY and CDR2 SVGAGI. This chain's CDR3 is CASSSTTAGGADTQYF. The CDR3, as DNA: TGTGCCAGCAGTTCAACGACAGCGGGAGGGGCTGATACGCAGTATTTT.

The chain uses TRBV24-1 and TRBJ2-3; D is perhaps TRBD1 (6 bases). V was shortened by 4 bases and J by 1 base, with 11 bases between the two germline ends. Germline values: CDR1 KGHDR, CDR2 SFDVKD. The CDR3 spans 15 residues. CDR3 in amino acids: CATSDPTGRTDTQYF. In DNA form, the CDR3 reads TGTGCCACCAGTGACCCAACAGGGCGCACAGATACGCAGTATTTT.

The V call is TRBV3-1, the J call TRBJ2-2; 9 nucleotides align to TRBD2. The CDR3 runs to 17 residues. CDR1 is LGHDT and CDR2 is YNNKEL in the germline V gene (reference sequence). Trimming took 2 bases from V and 1 from J; bases not matched to a gene: 5. CDR3 sequence reads: CASSQIRTSENTGELFF. The DNA for the CDR3 is TGTGCCAGCAGCCAAATTAGGACTAGCGAGAACACCGGGGAGCTGTTTTTT.

The gene calls are TRBV5-1 and TRBJ2-1; either TRBD1 or TRBD2 may supply D (5 bases each). Per germline, CDR1 SGHRS and CDR2 YFSETQ. The CDR3 sequence is 17 residues long. The V end was cut by 4 bases, the J end by 0 bases, with 17 bases between. The CDR3 nucleotides read TGCGCCAGCAGCCCTTTCGGGACCCTGAGCTCCTACAATGAGCAGTTCTTC. This translates into CASSPFGTLSSYNEQFF.

The rearrangement links TRBV11-3 to TRBJ2-3; 9 bases map to TRBD2. Trimming removed 1 base from V and 5 bases from J; junction bases left unmatched: 10. The CDR3 is made up of 17 amino acids. The germline CDR1 and CDR2 sequences are SGHNT and YENEEA. CDR3 amino acids: CASSLGVGAGGGDTQYF. In DNA form, the CDR3 reads TGTGCCAGCAGCTTAGGGGTTGGAGCGGGAGGAGGAGATACGCAGTATTTT.

In its sample, this clonotype was seen a few times. The chain carries TRBV10-3 and TRBJ2-1, with D unresolved. This CDR3 has 9 amino acids. The V end was cut by 11 bases, the J end by 12 bases, with 11 bases between. The V gene's germline CDR1 is ENHRY and CDR2 SYGVKD. Written as DNA, the CDR3 is TGTGCCCCCATGTGTGGGCAGTTCTTC. Its translation: CAPMCGQFF.

This clonotype has just a few counts. The chain uses TRBV12-5 and TRBJ1-2; D is possibly TRBD1 (5 bases). V lost 0 bases, J lost 0 bases, and 17 bases lay in between. Germline loops: CDR1 LGHNT, CDR2 FRNRAP. The length of the CDR3 is 18 residues. The CDR3 is CASGLVWGTARPNYGYTF. The CDR3 region has the DNA TGTGCTAGTGGTTTGGTATGGGGGACTGCCAGGCCTAACTATGGCTACACCTTC.

This clonotype turned up a few times. The CDR3 bases are TGCGCCAGCAGTACCATATCACCGGACCGCCTCTACAATGAGCAGTTCTTC. Translated: CASSTISPDRLYNEQFF. The chain has TRBV5-1 and TRBJ2-1; D gene ambiguous. The CDR3 contains 17 residues. The germline CDR1 and CDR2 sequences are SGHRS and YFSETQ. Trimming shortened V by 5 bases and J by 3 bases, and 21 bases separated the two germline ends. Supplemented by reference TRBV5-1 and TRBJ2-1, the full variable domain reads KAGVTQTPRYLIKTRGQQVTLSCSPISGHRSVSWYQQTPGQGLQFLFEYFSETQRNKGNFPGRFSGRQFSNSRSEMNVSTLELGDSALYLCASSTISPDRLYNEQFFGPGTRLTVL.

This clonotype showed up just a few times. This chain connects TRBV30 to TRBJ2-3, with a weak D call TRBD1 (6 bases). This CDR3 has 14 residues. Trimming shortened V by 2 bases and J by 5 bases, and 14 bases separated the two germline ends. Per germline, CDR1 GTSNPN and CDR2 SVGIG (reference sequence). CDR3 in DNA: TGTGCCTGGAGTCTTACAGGGTTGGGAGATACGCAGTATTTT. Translated: CAWSLTGLGDTQYF.

The chain combines TRBV9 with TRBJ1-5, with D possibly being TRBD1 (5 bases). CDR1 and CDR2 (germline): SGDLS, YYNGEE. There are 17 residues in the CDR3. Trimming pared 6 bases from V and 0 bases from J, leaving 19 bases between. In DNA, the CDR3 is TGTGCCAGCAACCGAGGAGGGGCTGATGATAGCAATCAGCCCCAGCATTTT. Its translation: CASNRGGADDSNQPQHF.

This clonotype occurred many times. The chain recombines TRBV10-3 with TRBJ2-1; D is possibly TRBD2 (6 bases). CDR3 length: 14 amino acids. Germline V gene lookup returns CDR1 ENHRY and CDR2 SYGVKD. Trimming removed 0 bases at V and 9 bases at J, with 12 bases between. This CDR3 is CAISESGRETEQFF. CDR3 DNA: TGTGCCATCAGTGAGTCGGGGCGGGAAACTGAGCAGTTCTTC.

This clonotype was counted a few times. The genes are TRBV6-5 and TRBJ1-1; D is unresolved. Trimming took 2 bases from V and 3 from J, leaving 10 bases between them. CDR3 size: 14 residues. Looked up from germline, CDR1 is MNHEY and CDR2 is SVGAGI. The CDR3 spells CASSYGRKYTEAFF. Here the CDR3 DNA reads TGTGCCAGCAGTTACGGACGGAAGTACACTGAAGCTTTCTTT.

V gene TRBV13 combines with J gene TRBJ2-1; 7 bases are a match to TRBD1. Germline V gene data show CDR1 as PRHDT and CDR2 as FYEKMQ (reference sequence). This CDR3 contains 13 residues. Trimming removed 5 bases from V and 7 bases from J; junction bases left unmatched: 5. Here the CDR3 DNA reads TGTGCCAGCAGCCTAGACAGGGCTAATGAGCAGTTCTTC. It specifies CASSLDRANEQFF.

This clonotype was found a few times. The chain combines TRBV10-2 with TRBJ2-2; 8 nucleotides line up with TRBD1. The trim removed 10 bases at V and 2 bases at J, leaving 6 bases unmatched. Germline V gene data show CDR1 as WSHSY and CDR2 as SAAADI. The CDR3 covers 14 residues. CDR3 residues: CATRDRRNTGELFF. Written as DNA, the CDR3 is TGCGCCACCCGGGACAGGCGAAACACCGGGGAGCTGTTTTTT.

This clonotype showed up just a few times. This chain uses TRBV14 with TRBJ1-2, with a tentative D call TRBD1 (5 bases). CDR3 length: 10 amino acids. Germline CDR1 and CDR2: SGHDN and FVKESK. Trimming removed 10 bases from V and 8 bases from J, with 11 bases in between. CDR3 sequence reads: CANLRDGYTF. Written as DNA, the CDR3 is TGTGCCAACCTCAGGGACGGCTACACCTTC.

This clonotype turned up a few times. The gene calls are TRBV5-1 and TRBJ1-2, with D uncertain. The CDR3 sequence is 14 residues long. The germline V and J ends were trimmed by 4 bases and 8 bases, with 18 bases remaining between them. Germline assignment: CDR1 SGHRS and CDR2 YFSETQ. CDR3: CASSPRTSDRGYTF. CDR3 in DNA: TGCGCCAGCAGCCCTCGGACCTCCGATAGGGGCTACACCTTC.

Only a few counts were recorded for this clonotype. CDR3 sequence (DNA): TGCGCCAGCAGCCAAGTTAGGCTAGCGGCAGATACGCAGTATTTT. Amino acid sequence: CASSQVRLAADTQYF. The J gene is TRBJ2-3, the V gene TRBV4-1; 7 bases agree with TRBD2. Germline V gene data show CDR1 as MGHRA and CDR2 as YSYEKL. Trimming removed 1 base from V and 4 bases from J; junction bases left unmatched: 5. There are 15 residues in the CDR3.

This chain connects TRBV10-2 to TRBJ2-5, with 16 nucleotides matching TRBD2. Looked up from germline, CDR1 is WSHSY and CDR2 is SAAADI. The ends lost 1 base at V and 5 bases at J; junction bases unmatched: 10. This CDR3 comprises 19 residues. CDR3 sequence: CASSELGLAGGPLDETQYF. The CDR3 nucleotides read TGCGCCAGCAGTGAGTTGGGACTAGCGGGAGGGCCGTTGGACGAGACCCAGTACTTC.

V and J are TRBV24-1 and TRBJ2-3, with 8 nucleotides matching TRBD1. Trimming removed 0 bases from V and 11 bases from J; junction bases left unmatched: 15. The CDR3 contains 17 residues. The germline gives CDR1 KGHDR, CDR2 SFDVKD. DNA for the CDR3: TGTGCCACCAGTGATTTGCGAGGGGACAGGCGAGGCTGGGAGCAGTATTTT. Its protein is CATSDLRGDRRGWEQYF.

The V call is TRBV25-1, the J call TRBJ1-2, with D unresolved. Trimming removed 2 bases at V and 4 bases at J, with 8 bases between. The CDR3 contains 13 residues. Germline CDR1 MGHDK, CDR2 SYGVNS. The CDR3 sequence is CASSEAGLYGYTF. The DNA for the CDR3 is TGTGCCAGCAGTGAAGCAGGACTCTATGGCTACACCTTC.

V usage is TRBV6-5 and J usage is TRBJ2-3; 15 positions match TRBD2. The V gene end was trimmed by 6 bases and the J gene end by 6 bases; junction bases not matched to a gene: 13. CDR3 size: 18 residues. The germline V gene has CDR1 MNHEY and CDR2 SVGAGI. CDR3 in amino acids: CASSYSGLAGGPGDTQYF. In DNA form, the CDR3 reads TGTGCCAGCAGCTATTCGGGACTAGCGGGAGGCCCGGGGGATACGCAGTATTTT.